This T cell receptor beta chain was identified during a study of tumor and adjacent non-tumor tissue in lung cancer. The overall study: Histology: under 15 adenocarcinoma, 2 squamous cell carcinoma, 1 small cell lung cancer.

As for this clonotype: One end of the junction does not line up with germline, which may come from a read error.

This sample's RNA came from whole unsorted tissue. The library came from three nested PCR rounds adapted from ARM-PCR protocols. MiXCR, applied by TCRdb to the multiplex PCR reads, yields one record per CDR3 protein. The sample contains about 93,000 distinct CDR3 sequences, approximately 70% of which appear only once. The CDR3 is made up of 14 amino acids. This chain connects TRBV12-3 or TRBV12-4 to TRBJ1-2; perhaps TRBD1 as D (6 bases). This TCR was sampled from a man aged 60-69 years with non-small cell lung cancer. Sequenced sample: lung tumor tissue. The DNA of the CDR3 is TGTGCCAGCAATTTTGTGGGGGGCATCGATGGCTACATCTTC. This codes for CASNFVGGIDGYIF.